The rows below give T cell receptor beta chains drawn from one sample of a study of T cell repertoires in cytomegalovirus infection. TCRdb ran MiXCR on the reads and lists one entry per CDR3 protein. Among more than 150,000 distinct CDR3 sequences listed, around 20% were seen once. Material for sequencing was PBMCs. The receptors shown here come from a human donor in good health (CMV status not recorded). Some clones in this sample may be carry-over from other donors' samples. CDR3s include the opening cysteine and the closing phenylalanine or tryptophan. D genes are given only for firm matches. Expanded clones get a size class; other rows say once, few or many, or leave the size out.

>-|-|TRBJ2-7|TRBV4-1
CASSLGGSGSLYEQYF
TGCGCCAGCAGCCTAGGGGGGAGCGGGTCCCTCTACGAGCAGTACTTC
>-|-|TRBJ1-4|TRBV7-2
CASSLQAGEKLFF
TGTGCCAGCAGCTTGCAGGCTGGTGAAAAACTGTTTTTT
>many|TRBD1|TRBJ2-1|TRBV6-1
CASSRGQGPYNEQFF
TGTGCCAGCAGTCGGGGACAGGGGCCCTACAATGAGCAGTTCTTC
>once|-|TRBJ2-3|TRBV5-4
CASSLRREGTDTQYF
TGTGCCAGCAGCTTGAGGAGGGAGGGCACAGATACGCAGTATTTT
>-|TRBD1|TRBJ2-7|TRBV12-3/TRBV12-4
CASSPGTGTFYEQYF
TGTGCCAGCAGTCCCGGGACAGGGACTTTCTACGAGCAGTACTTC
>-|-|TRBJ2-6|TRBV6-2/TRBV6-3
CASKDRTRSGANVLTF
TGTGCCAGCAAGGACAGAACTCGCTCTGGGGCCAACGTCCTGACTTTC
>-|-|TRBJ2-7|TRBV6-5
CASSYSNGFEQYF
TGTGCCAGCAGTTACTCGAATGGATTCGAGCAGTACTTC
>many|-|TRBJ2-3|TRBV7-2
CASSSTGLADTQYF
TGTGCCAGCAGCTCCACAGGGCTCGCAGATACGCAGTATTTT
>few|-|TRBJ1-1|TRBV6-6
CASSYPGSLDEAFF
TGTGCCAGCAGTTACCCCGGAAGTCTCGATGAAGCTTTCTTT
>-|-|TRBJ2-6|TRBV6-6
CASRTSGTNVLTF
TGTGCCAGCAGGACCTCTGGGACCAACGTCCTGACTTTC
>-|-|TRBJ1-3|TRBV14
CASSWGRVTGNTIYF
TGTGCCAGCAGCTGGGGACGGGTGACTGGAAACACCATATATTTT
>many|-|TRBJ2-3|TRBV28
CASTKGGRASDTQYF
TGTGCCAGCACCAAAGGGGGGAGGGCCTCAGATACGCAGTATTTT
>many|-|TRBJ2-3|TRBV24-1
CATSDTLGLSDADTQYF
TGTGCCACCAGTGATACCCTGGGGCTCTCGGATGCAGATACGCAGTATTTT
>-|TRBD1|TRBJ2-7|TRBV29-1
CSVVSQDRGYEQYF
TGCAGCGTTGTATCGCAGGACAGGGGCTACGAGCAGTACTTC
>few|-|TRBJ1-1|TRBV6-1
CASTLGPGTEAFF
TGTGCCAGCACTCTAGGGCCGGGCACTGAAGCTTTCTTT
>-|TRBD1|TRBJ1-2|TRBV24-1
CATSDMGTGRGYTF
TGTGCCACCAGTGACATGGGGACAGGAAGGGGCTACACCTTC
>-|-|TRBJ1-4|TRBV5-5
CASSSFPGASNEKLFF
TGTGCCAGCAGCTCCTTTCCTGGGGCCTCTAATGAAAAACTGTTTTTT
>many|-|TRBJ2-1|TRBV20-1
CSARHGNPRNNEQFF
TGCAGTGCTAGACACGGGAATCCTCGGAACAATGAGCAGTTCTTC
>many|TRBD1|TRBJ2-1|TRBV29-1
CSVPGQGAGEQFF
TGCAGCGTACCGGGACAGGGGGCAGGTGAGCAGTTCTTC
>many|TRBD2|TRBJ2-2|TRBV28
CASSPSWTSGSRAGELFF
TGTGCCAGCAGTCCTTCTTGGACTAGCGGGAGTCGAGCCGGGGAGCTGTTTTTT
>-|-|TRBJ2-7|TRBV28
CASRPEPGGGHYEQYF
TGTGCCAGCAGACCTGAGCCAGGGGGGGGGCACTACGAGCAGTACTTC
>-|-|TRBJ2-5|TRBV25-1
CASSDRRFEGQQETQYF
TGTGCCAGCAGTGACCGCCGTTTTGAGGGCCAACAAGAGACCCAGTACTTC
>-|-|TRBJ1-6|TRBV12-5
CASGFFLLLGNSPLHF
TGTGCTAGTGGTTTCTTTCTACTTCTTGGGAATTCACCCCTCCACTTT
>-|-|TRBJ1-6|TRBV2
CASSDLVGGAGSPLHF
TGTGCCAGCAGTGATCTTGTTGGGGGGGCAGGTTCACCCCTCCACTTT
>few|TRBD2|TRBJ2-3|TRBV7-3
CASSPDPPGGRPDTQYF
TGTGCCAGCAGCCCGGACCCCCCGGGAGGGCGTCCAGATACGCAGTATTTT
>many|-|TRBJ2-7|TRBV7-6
CASSLAPYEQYF
TGTGCCAGCAGCTTGGCCCCCTACGAGCAGTACTTC
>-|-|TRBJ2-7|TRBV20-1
CSASAEYEQYF
TGCAGTGCTAGTGCGGAATACGAGCAGTACTTC
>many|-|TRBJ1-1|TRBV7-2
CASSLARGALGTEAFF
TGTGCCAGCAGCTTAGCTCGGGGGGCGCTAGGGACTGAAGCTTTCTTT
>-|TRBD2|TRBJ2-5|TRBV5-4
CASSSQAGGEETQYF
TGTGCCAGCAGCTCACAAGCGGGAGGTGAAGAGACCCAGTACTTC